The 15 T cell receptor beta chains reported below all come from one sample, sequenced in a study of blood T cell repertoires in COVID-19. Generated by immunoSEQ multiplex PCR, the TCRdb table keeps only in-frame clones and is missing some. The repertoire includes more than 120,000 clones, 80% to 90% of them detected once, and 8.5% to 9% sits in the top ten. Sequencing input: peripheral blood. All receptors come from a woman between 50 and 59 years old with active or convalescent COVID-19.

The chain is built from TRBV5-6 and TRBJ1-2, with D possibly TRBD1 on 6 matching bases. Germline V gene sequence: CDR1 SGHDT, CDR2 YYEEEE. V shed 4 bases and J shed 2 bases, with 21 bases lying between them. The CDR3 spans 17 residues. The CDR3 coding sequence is TGTGCCAGCAGCGGGGAGTCTACAGGGCGCGTAAACTATGGCTACACCTTC. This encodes CASSGESTGRVNYGYTF.

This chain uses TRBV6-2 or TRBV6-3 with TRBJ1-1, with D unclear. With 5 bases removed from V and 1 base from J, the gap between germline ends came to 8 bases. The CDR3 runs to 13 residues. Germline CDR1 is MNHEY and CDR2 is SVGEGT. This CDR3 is CASSMSGNTEAFF. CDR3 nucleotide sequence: TGTGCCAGCAGTATGTCCGGGAACACTGAAGCTTTCTTT.

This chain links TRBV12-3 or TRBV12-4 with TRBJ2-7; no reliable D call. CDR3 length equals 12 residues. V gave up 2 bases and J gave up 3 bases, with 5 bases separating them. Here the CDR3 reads CASSLSGYEQYF. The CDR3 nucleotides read TGTGCCAGCAGTTTATCCGGCTACGAGCAGTACTTC.

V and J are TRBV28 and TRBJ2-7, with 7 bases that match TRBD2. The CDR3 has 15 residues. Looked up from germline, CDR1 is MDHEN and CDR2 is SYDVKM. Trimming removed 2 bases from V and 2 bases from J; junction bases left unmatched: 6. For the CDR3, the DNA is TGTGCCAGCAGTTTAGGCCAGCGGGGCCCCTACGAGCAGTACTTC. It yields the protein CASSLGQRGPYEQYF.

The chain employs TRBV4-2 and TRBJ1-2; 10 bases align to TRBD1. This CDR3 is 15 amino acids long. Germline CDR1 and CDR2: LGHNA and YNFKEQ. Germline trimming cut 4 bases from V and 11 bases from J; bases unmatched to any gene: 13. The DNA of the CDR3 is TGTGCCAGCAGCCCTGGGACAGGGGTAACAGTCGGGTACACCTTC. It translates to CASSPGTGVTVGYTF.

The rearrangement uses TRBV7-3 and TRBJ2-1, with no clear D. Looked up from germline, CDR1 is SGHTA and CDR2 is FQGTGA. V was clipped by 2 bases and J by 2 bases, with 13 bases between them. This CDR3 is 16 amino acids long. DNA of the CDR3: TGTGCCAGCAGCTTAGTCCCAACAGTCACCTACAATGAGCAGTTCTTC. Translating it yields CASSLVPTVTYNEQFF.

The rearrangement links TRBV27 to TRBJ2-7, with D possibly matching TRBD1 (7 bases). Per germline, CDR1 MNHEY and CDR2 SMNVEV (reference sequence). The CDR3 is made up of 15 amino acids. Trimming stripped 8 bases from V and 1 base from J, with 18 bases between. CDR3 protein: CASALRGTDSYEQYF. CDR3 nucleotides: TGTGCCAGCGCGTTACGGGGGACAGATTCCTACGAGCAGTACTTC.

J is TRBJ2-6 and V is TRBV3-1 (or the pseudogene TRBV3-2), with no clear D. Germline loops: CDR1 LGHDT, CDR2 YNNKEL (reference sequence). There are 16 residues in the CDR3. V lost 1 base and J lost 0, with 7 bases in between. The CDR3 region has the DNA TGTGCCAGCAGCCAAGCAGGTCACTCTGGGGCCAACGTCCTGACTTTC. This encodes CASSQAGHSGANVLTF.

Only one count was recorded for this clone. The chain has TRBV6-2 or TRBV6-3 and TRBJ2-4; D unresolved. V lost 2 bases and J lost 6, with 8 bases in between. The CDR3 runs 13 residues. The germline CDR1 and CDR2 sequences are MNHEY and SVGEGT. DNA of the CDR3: TGTGCCAGCAGTTACAGAGATCTAAACATTCAGTACTTC. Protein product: CASSYRDLNIQYF.

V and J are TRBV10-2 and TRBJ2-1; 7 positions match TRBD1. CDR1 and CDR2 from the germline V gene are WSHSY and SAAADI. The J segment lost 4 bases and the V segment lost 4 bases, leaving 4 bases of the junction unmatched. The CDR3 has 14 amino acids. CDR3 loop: CASSGQGTYNEQFF. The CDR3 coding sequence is TGCGCCAGCAGTGGACAGGGAACTTACAATGAGCAGTTCTTC.

CDR3 bases: TGTGCCAGTAGTACTAGACAGATTAACTATGGCTACACCTTC. Protein sequence: CASSTRQINYGYTF. The genes are TRBV19 and TRBJ1-2; possibly TRBD1 for D (5 bases). CDR3 size: 14 residues. Trimming removed 4 bases from V and 1 base from J, with 10 bases in between. Looked up from germline, CDR1 is LNHDA and CDR2 is SQIVND (reference sequence).

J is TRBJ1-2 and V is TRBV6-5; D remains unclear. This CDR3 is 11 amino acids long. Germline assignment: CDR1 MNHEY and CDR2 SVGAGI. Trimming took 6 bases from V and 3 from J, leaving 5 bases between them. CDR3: CASREDYGYTF. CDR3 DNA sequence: TGTGCCAGCAGGGAGGACTATGGCTACACCTTC.

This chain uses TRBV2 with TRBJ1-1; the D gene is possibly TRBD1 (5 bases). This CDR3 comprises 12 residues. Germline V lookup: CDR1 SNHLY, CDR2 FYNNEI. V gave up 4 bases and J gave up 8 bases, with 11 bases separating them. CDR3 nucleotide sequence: TGTGCCAGCAGTGGAACCAGGGCAGAAGCTTTCTTT. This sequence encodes CASSGTRAEAFF.

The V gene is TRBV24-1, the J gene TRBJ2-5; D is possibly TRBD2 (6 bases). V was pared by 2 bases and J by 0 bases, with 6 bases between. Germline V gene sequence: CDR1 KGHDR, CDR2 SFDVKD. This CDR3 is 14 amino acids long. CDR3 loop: CATSDWRDQETQYF. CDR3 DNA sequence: TGTGCCACCAGTGATTGGAGGGACCAAGAGACCCAGTACTTC.

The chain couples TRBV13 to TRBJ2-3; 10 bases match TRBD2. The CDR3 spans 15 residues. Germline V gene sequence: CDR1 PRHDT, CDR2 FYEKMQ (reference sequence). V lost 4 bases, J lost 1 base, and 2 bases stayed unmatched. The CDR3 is CASSSGLAGTDTQYF. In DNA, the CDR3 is TGTGCCAGCAGCTCTGGACTAGCGGGCACAGATACGCAGTATTTT.